This note documents a single T cell receptor beta chain sequence. Its matching antigen is unknown. Additional DNA sequences in this sample encode the identical CDR3. These data come from a study of cytomegalovirus exposure and HLA in healthy donors. Germline assignment: CDR1 MNHEY and CDR2 SMNVEV (reference sequence). V was trimmed by 2 bases and J by 0 bases, leaving 7 bases between them. This CDR3 contains 14 residues. Findings of the study overall: Differences between HLA loci emerged in a later analysis of TCR association rates, with DRB1 most and HLA-C fewest.

The PCR ran on 60 Vbeta and 13 Jbeta primers. Profiling relied on immunoSEQ multiplex PCR, and the TCRdb table lists in-frame clones only, not all of them. The sample holds 100,000 to 150,000 clones, just under 85% seen once. The chain couples TRBV27 to TRBJ1-1; weak D call: TRBD1 (5 bases). The sequencing sample was made of PBMCs. This TCR came from a boy between 2 and 10 years old in good health and CMV-seronegative. CDR3 sequence: CASSLQGLNTEAFF. Here the CDR3 DNA reads TGTGCCAGCAGTTTACAGGGTCTGAACACTGAAGCTTTCTTT.